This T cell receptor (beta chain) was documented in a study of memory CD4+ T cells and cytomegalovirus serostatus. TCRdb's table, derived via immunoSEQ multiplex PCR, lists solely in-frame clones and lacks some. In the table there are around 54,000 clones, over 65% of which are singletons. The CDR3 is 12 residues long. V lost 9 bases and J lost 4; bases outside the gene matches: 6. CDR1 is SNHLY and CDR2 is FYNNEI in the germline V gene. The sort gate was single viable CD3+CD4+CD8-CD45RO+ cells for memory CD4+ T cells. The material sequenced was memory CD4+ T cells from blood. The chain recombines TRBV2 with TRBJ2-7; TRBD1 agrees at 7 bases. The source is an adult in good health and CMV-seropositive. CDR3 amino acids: CASGKTGYEQYV. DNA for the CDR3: TGTGCCAGTGGCAAGACAGGGTACGAGCAGTACGTC.